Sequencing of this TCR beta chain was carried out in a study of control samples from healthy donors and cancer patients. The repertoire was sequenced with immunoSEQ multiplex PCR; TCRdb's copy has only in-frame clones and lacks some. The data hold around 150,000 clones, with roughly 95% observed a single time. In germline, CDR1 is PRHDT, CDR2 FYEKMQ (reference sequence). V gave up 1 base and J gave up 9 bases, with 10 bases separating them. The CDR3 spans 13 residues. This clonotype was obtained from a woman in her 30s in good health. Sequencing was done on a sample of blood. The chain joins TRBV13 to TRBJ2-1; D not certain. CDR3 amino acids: CASSLDPIGEQFF. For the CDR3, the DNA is TGTGCCAGCAGCTTAGACCCTATCGGTGAGCAGTTCTTC.